This T cell receptor beta chain is from a study of blood T cell repertoires in COVID-19 (TCRdb year 2020). About the investigation overall: Collaborator samples came from the United States, Italy and Spain and covered acute and convalescent phases of COVID-19. The prospective study material was composed of cDNA or gDNA derived from T cells, B-cell-depleted T cells, or PBMCs. The dataset comprised deeply sampled blood TCRbeta repertoires from subjects exposed to, actively infected with, or recovered from COVID-19. The repertoires were released in a freely available public database intended as a resource for research on the immune response to SARS-CoV-2. Samples came from the ongoing ImmuneRACE study (first 160 participants) plus 1,254 subjects from 6 global collaborators. Sample metadata almost always included a de-identified subject ID, COVID-19 status, age in years and sex. HLA class I and class II types, where available, came from metadata supplied by the sample provider rather than from assay-based typing. Results the study describes overall, beyond this receptor: How much clinical and demographic metadata was included differed by source and by participant, and the metadata was provided uncurated.

Concerning this clone itself: Its specific antigen is unknown. No much larger clonotype is one base removed from it; base qualities were not supplied.

TCRbeta CDR3 regions were amplified from genomic DNA using the immunoSEQ Assay, a bias-controlled multiplex PCR. Under the source paper's analysis protocol: The number of nucleated cells in each sample was estimated from the amplification of reference gene primers within the assay. To quantify the absolute abundance of each unique TCRbeta CDR3 rearrangement, sequence reads were collapsed and filtered. For each sample, productive Simpson clonality was calculated by taking the square root of Simpson's diversity index across productive rearrangements. TCRdb took over this immuneACCESS table, retaining in-frame rearrangements with V and J assigned. Such tables are incomplete; in checked studies, under half of the missing clones stem from an unresolved V gene, and the remainder is unexplained. V and J calls and clone size are as listed in that table; D and trimming were resolved from the DNA. The sample data list roughly 290,000 clones, and around 85% of these were observed just once. The ten largest clones represent less than 2.5% of the sample.

CDR1 is given as SGHTA and CDR2 as FQGNSA, both from the germline V gene. For this chain, trimming is 4 bases at the V end and 2 bases at the J end, and the number of junction bases without a gene match is 8. The CDR3 goes from the cysteine to the phenylalanine over 17 residues. Only CDR3 DNA remains: 51 bases, in frame from the first base. Participants in the prospective study were enrolled through a virtual design, were aged 18 to 89 years, and lived in 20 to 30 United States geographic areas. In the prospective study, participants were assigned to cohorts based on the clinical history participants reported in a screening survey and a study questionnaire. Recovered participants in ImmuneRACE Cohort 3 were defined by two consecutive negative NP/OP PCR tests, clearance by a healthcare professional, or resolution of symptoms. In the prospective study, mobile phlebotomists collected whole blood, serum and a nasopharyngeal or oropharyngeal swab from each participant. Additional blood draws and questionnaires over an approximately 2-month period could optionally be provided by prospective study participants. Prospective study blood samples were shipped either frozen or at room temperature before DNA extraction.

This chain is built from TRBV7-2 and TRBJ2-2; 9 nucleotides in the junction match TRBD2. The receptor was derived from a man aged 25 to 45 who had recovered from COVID-19. Sequencing was done on a sample of PBMCs or T cells enriched from blood (not recorded which). The base sequence is TGTGCCAGCAGCTACTTTGGTAGCGGGGGCAACACCGGGGAGCTGTTTTTT. The translation is CASSYFGSGGNTGELFF.